These 5 T cell receptor beta chains were sequenced from one sample in a study of blood T cell repertoires in COVID-19. Data came from immunoSEQ multiplex PCR; TCRdb stores just in-frame clones and leaves some out. The sample lists 62,000 or so clones; around 87% were seen once. The sample comprised peripheral blood. All receptors derive from a man aged 50-59 years with acute or convalescent COVID-19.

The rearrangement joins TRBV29-1 to TRBJ2-3; 7 positions agree with TRBD1. The CDR3 contains 17 residues. The germline V gene encodes CDR1 SQVTM and CDR2 ANQGSEA. The J segment lost 2 bases and the V segment lost 0 bases, leaving 11 bases of the junction unmatched. The chain's CDR3 is CSVEDGSRTGNTDTQYF. CDR3 DNA sequence: TGCAGCGTTGAAGATGGTTCCCGGACAGGAAACACAGATACGCAGTATTTT.

The gene calls are TRBV5-1 and TRBJ2-1, with 10 bases lining up with TRBD1. V was clipped by 0 bases and J by 7 bases; unmatched bases: 10. The CDR3 runs to 17 residues. CDR1 SGHRS and CDR2 YFSETQ come from the germline V gene. CDR3 sequence: CASSLVVGTGVGNEQFF. Here the CDR3 DNA reads TGCGCCAGCAGCTTGGTGGTGGGGACAGGGGTGGGGAATGAGCAGTTCTTC.

The chain links TRBV12-3 or TRBV12-4 to TRBJ1-5, with a tentative D call TRBD1 (6 bases). V lost 6 bases and J lost 3, with 9 bases in between. This CDR3 region has 13 residues. CDR3 loop: CASRTGHNQPQHF. CDR3 in DNA: TGTGCCAGCAGGACAGGCCACAATCAGCCCCAGCATTTT.

The rearrangement joins TRBV30 to TRBJ2-2; 7 nucleotides line up with TRBD2. The CDR3 sequence is 15 residues long. V lost 0 bases and J lost 3; bases outside the gene matches: 4. CDR1 GTSNPN and CDR2 SVGIG come from the germline V gene (reference sequence). The CDR3 DNA is TGTGCCTGGAGTGTTTTGGCGGGGGACACCGGGGAGCTGTTTTTT. This sequence encodes CAWSVLAGDTGELFF.

The chain uses TRBV28 and TRBJ2-1, with 14 nucleotides matching TRBD2. The CDR3 totals 15 residues. Germline values: CDR1 MDHEN, CDR2 SYDVKM. The ends lost 6 bases at V and 7 bases at J; junction bases unmatched: 5. The CDR3 loop is CASRKRLAGGNEQFF. DNA for the CDR3: TGTGCCAGCAGGAAAAGACTAGCGGGGGGGAATGAGCAGTTCTTC.